This T cell receptor beta chain was sequenced in a study of cytomegalovirus exposure and HLA in healthy donors. Overall study results and limits: Common viral pathogens seemed to be connected with several of the most significant clusters, according to a later analysis. The study carried out a later analysis of TCR beta sequences. It associated approximately 17,000 of them with specific HLA alleles at a false discovery rate of 0.05.

This CDR3 contains 16 residues. CDR1 and CDR2 (germline): SGDLS, YYNGEE. To note about this clone: What it binds is unknown. An end of the junction does not agree with germline; a read error may underlie this.

The PCR employed 60 Vbeta primers together with 13 Jbeta primers. The data were produced by immunoSEQ multiplex PCR, yet TCRdb's version contains in-frame clones alone and is incomplete. The table has about 130,000 clones, approximately 80% seen once. The material sequenced was PBMCs. The rearrangement links TRBV9 to TRBJ1-1; 8 nucleotides align to TRBD1. The source of this sequence is a man aged 25-45 years in good health and CMV-seronegative. As DNA, the CDR3 is TGTGCCAGCAGCACAGGACAGGGAACGGGGGGCACTGAAACTTTCTTT. Translation: CASSTGQGTGGTETFF. Looking up the rest from reference TRBV9 and TRBJ1-1 gives the full variable domain: DSGVTQTPKHLITATGQRVTLRCSPRSGDLSVYWYQQSLDQGLQFLIQYYNGEERAKGNILERFSAQQFPDLHSELNLSSLELGDSALYFCASSTGQGTGGTETFFGQGTRLTVV.